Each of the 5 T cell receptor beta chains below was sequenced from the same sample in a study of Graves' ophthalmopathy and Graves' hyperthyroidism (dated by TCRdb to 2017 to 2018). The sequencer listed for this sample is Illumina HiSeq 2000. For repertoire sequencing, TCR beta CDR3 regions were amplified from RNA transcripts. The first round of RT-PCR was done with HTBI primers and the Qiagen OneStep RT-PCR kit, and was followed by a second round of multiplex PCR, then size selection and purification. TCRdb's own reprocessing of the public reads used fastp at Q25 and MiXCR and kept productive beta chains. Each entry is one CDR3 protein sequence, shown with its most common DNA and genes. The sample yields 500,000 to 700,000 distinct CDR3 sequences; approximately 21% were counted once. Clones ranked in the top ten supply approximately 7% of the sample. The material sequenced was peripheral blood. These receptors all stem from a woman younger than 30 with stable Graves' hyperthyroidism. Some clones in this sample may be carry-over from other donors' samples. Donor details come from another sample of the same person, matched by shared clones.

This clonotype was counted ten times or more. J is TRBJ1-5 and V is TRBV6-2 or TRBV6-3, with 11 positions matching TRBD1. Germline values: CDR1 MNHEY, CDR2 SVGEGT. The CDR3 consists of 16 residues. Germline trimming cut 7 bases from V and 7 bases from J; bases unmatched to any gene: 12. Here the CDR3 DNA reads TGTGCCAGCACCCCCGCCGGGACAGGGGGACGACAGCCCCAGCATTTT. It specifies CASTPAGTGGRQPQHF.

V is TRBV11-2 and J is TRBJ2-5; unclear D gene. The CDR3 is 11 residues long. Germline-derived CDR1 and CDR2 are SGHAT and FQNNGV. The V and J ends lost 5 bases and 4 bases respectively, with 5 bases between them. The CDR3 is CASSVIETQYF. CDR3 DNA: TGTGCCAGCAGCGTCATAGAGACCCAGTACTTC.

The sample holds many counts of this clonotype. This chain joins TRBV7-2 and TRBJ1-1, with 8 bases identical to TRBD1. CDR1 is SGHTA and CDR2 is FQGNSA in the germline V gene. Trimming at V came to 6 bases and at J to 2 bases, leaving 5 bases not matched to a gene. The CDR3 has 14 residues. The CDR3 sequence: CASRAGTGNTEAFF. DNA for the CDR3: TGTGCCAGCAGGGCCGGGACAGGTAACACTGAAGCTTTCTTT.

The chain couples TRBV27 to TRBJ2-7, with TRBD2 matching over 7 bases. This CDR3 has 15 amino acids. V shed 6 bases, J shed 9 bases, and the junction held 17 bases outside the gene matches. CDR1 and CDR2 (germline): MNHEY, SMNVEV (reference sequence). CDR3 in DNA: TGTGCCAGCAGCATCGGGCTAGCGGCCCCGTCTGGGCAGTACTTC. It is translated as CASSIGLAAPSGQYF.

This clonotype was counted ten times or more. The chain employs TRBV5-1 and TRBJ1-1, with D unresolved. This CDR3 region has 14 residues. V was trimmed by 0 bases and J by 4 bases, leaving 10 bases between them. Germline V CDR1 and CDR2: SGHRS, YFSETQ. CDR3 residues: CASSLVGSGTEAFF. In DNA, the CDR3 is TGCGCCAGCAGCTTGGTGGGATCGGGCACTGAAGCTTTCTTT.